This T cell receptor (beta chain) stems from a study of blood T cells in healthy people across ages (dated by TCRdb to the mid-2010s). For the wider study: In model experiments, template switching captured about one uniquely barcoded TCR beta cDNA molecule for every two T cells. The study measured age-related changes in TCR beta repertoire diversity using deep sequencing normalized with unique cDNA molecular identifiers. Donors were grouped into four age groups: young (average roughly 16 years), middle-aged (under 40), aged (around 56) and long-lived (about 90). For two donors (one aged 18 to 29 and one aged 80 or older), the study analyzed two additional independent replicas of 1 million unique cDNA reads from the same blood draw.

Libraries were made using 5' RACE. TCRdb shows the sequencer as Illumina HiSeq 2500. The second PCR ran for roughly 7 to 12 cycles and used a J-beta primer mix along with a sample-barcoded 5' primer. Each TCR beta cDNA molecule received a unique molecular identifier from a template-switch 5' adaptor carrying 12 random nucleotides. Each sample yielded at least 2.5 million CDR3-containing paired-end reads. First-strand cDNA synthesis was performed from all RNA using the Mint cDNA synthesis kit, with priming by a TRBC-specific oligonucleotide. Following uracil-DNA glycosylase treatment, all cDNA underwent a first 18-cycle PCR with the universal primers M1SS and BC2_uni_R. From the authors' description of their analysis: Each sample was normalized by randomly selecting 1 million high-quality reads, each carrying a distinct molecular identifier. Instead of being binned into consensus sequences, reads that shared molecular identifiers were thrown out. MiTCR, run with a Q25 quality threshold and the strictest error-elimination algorithm, handled CDR3 identification, clonotype clustering and error correction. A nonparametric unseen species model using Euler transformation provided a lower-bound estimate of total TCR beta diversity. TCRdb reprocessing: public reads trimmed at Q25 with fastp, clones called with MiXCR, in-frame beta chains kept. Each entry merges the rows of one CDR3 protein and shows their most common DNA and genes. It is TCRdb's table, rather than the study itself, that gives the V and J calls and clone size. The sample includes 760,000 or so distinct CDR3 sequences, with around 25% observed a single time. The ten largest clones represent more than 8% of the sample.

Its CDR3 holds 11 amino acids, cysteine through phenylalanine. Only the CDR3 portion is preserved as DNA: 33 bases, with reading frame beginning at the first base. Trimming removed 7 bases from V and 7 bases from J, leaving 13 bases between the germline ends. CDR1 SQVTM and CDR2 ANQGSEA were looked up in the germline V gene. The paper as a whole reports these results and caveats: Estimates of total diversity based on one million sequenced T cells were regarded as lower bounds and as underestimates. A strong correlation was found between observed TCR beta diversity and the percentage of naive T cells measured by flow cytometry. The CMV infection status of donors was not known, potentially confounding age-related changes in expanded clonotypes. Bulk unsorted PBMC profiling prevented conclusive comparison of naive and antigen-experienced compartments. Compared with the aged group, more naive CD4+ T cells, fewer expanded clones and increased TCR diversity were shown by the long-lived group, suggesting age selection. As age increased, observed TCR beta diversity per million T cells dropped in a roughly linear way, and a significant reduction was already evident by age 40.

On this clonotype: Its target antigen remains unknown. The sample holds no much larger clone one base away, and base qualities are not on file.

The donors were roughly 39 Caucasian individuals from Russia, aged 6 to 90 years, who were systemically healthy. Around 10 milliliters of peripheral blood were collected from each donor into EDTA-treated Vacutainer tubes. PBMCs were isolated by Ficoll-Paque density-gradient centrifugation, with at least 6 million obtained per sample. Total RNA was extracted from PBMCs with Trizol reagent, with at least 5.5 micrograms obtained per sample. Naive CD45RAhigh/CD27high T cell percentages were measured by flow cytometry on a PBMC aliquot from every donor. The data also belong to a second study, concerning T cells of mothers and their children. Taken from the second paper: Donors were nine systemically healthy Caucasian individuals: three mothers and their six children. cDNA synthesis consumed the entire amount of extracted RNA, loaded at 1.5 ug RNA in each 15 ul reaction. In the second PCR, the M1S primer introduced both the sample barcodes and 2-4 random nucleotides. Over 9 million TCR beta CDR3 reads were obtained for each mother, and 2.5 million to 3 million reads were obtained for each child. Thymic selection similarly shapes TCR recombination output in related and unrelated pairs, with minor effect from inherited differences. Normalized repertoire overlap was always slightly but never significantly higher in related than unrelated mother-child pairs. No persistent microchimeric T cell clones were detected, at a sensitivity of about 100 clones per million clonotypes. Deep NGS was used in the study to compare the TCR beta repertoires of mothers and children and to look for features that separate related mother-child pairs from unrelated individuals. On average, the children were roughly 10 +/- 4 years old, while the mothers were approximately 40 +/- 4 years old. After adapters were ligated using NEBNext reagents, the libraries underwent 100+100 nt paired-end sequencing on an Illumina HiSeq 2000. To avoid cross-contamination, the mother libraries and the child libraries were prepared a month apart and sequenced in separate runs. Between roughly 500,000 and 2,000,000 distinct TCR beta clonotypes were identified per donor. Naive TCR beta clonotypes were estimated from low-frequency clonotypes matched to each donor's FACS-determined naive share, without sorting.

The sequence joins TRBV29-1 to TRBJ2-5, with the D segment identity uncertain. The material sequenced was blood. The clonotype comes from a boy younger than 18 in good health. The nucleotide sequence reads as follows: TGCAGCGCGGCGGATATGGGGACCCAGTACTTC. It translates as CSAADMGTQYF.